Listed below are T cell receptor beta chains from one sample, sequenced in a study of memory CD4+ T cells and cytomegalovirus serostatus. Using immunoSEQ multiplex PCR, the repertoire was profiled, and TCRdb retains in-frame clones only, with some absent. Among tens of thousands of clones listed, approximately 71% were seen once. Sequenced material: memory CD4+ T cells from blood. These receptor sequences come from an adult in good health and CMV-seronegative. Each CDR3 is given without its conserved first and last residue. The listing skips clone size in some rows; elsewhere it reads once, few, many or a size class.

clone_size | j_call | v_call | cdr3_aa
- | TRBJ1-2 | TRBV9 | ASSVELTEAGGYT
- | TRBJ1-1 | TRBV10-3 | AVGQGLGNTEAF
few | TRBJ2-1 | TRBV4-3 | ASSQVSGGRGDEQF
- | TRBJ2-1 | TRBV2 | ASSDATGGRPQNEQF
- | TRBJ1-4 | TRBV11-2 | ASSLSLANEKLF
- | TRBJ2-7 | TRBV18 | ASSPRVNSGRAKFREQY
once | TRBJ1-3 | TRBV30 | AYTTDGRSGNTIY
few | TRBJ2-1 | TRBV5-4 | ASSFSGTGEQF
once | TRBJ2-3 | TRBV7-6 | ASSAYRGNTQY
- | TRBJ1-4 | TRBV27 | ASSLALATNEKLF
- | TRBJ2-2 | TRBV7-2 | ASTQLGSPGELF
- | TRBJ2-1 | TRBV19 | ASSAGTSSHNEQF
- | TRBJ2-2 | TRBV13 | ASSLGQGATGELF
- | TRBJ2-7 | TRBV29-1 | SGTTGTGAFEQY
few | TRBJ1-1 | TRBV6-5 | ASGTNTEAF
few | TRBJ1-1 | TRBV7-8 | ASSLGDRGTEAF
- | TRBJ2-6 | TRBV7-9 | ASSLFGGANVLT
once | - | TRBV27 | ASSLLGQGAYEQY
- | TRBJ1-1 | TRBV5-1 | ASSSQGVNTEAF
few | TRBJ2-7 | TRBV4-3 | ASSQSSLAYYEQY
- | TRBJ2-7 | TRBV10-2 | ASSESTGGRQY
few | TRBJ1-1 | TRBV6-6 | ASSYGGNTEAF
- | TRBJ1-5 | TRBV28 | ASSRDSTSNQPQH
- | TRBJ1-3 | TRBV6-6 | ASRRDVGNTIY
- | TRBJ2-1 | TRBV18 | ASSPRGGSNNEQF
- | TRBJ1-2 | TRBV14 | ASSRSGRANYGYT
- | TRBJ2-7 | TRBV7-2 | ASSLPTSGRRSEQY
- | TRBJ1-2 | TRBV6-1 | ASSERAGGYGYT
- | TRBJ2-1 | TRBV9 | ASSVEQRVGSYNEQF
- | TRBJ2-7 | TRBV9 | ASSVGPSGSEEQY
- | TRBJ2-1 | TRBV9 | ASSVARFNEQF
- | TRBJ1-4 | TRBV6-5 | ASSYRGLANEKLF
- | TRBJ1-1 | TRBV2 | ASTEAFGGTAF
- | TRBJ1-5 | TRBV19 | ASRGSQPQPQH
- | TRBJ2-7 | TRBV12-5 | ASGLGHNYEQY
- | TRBJ2-3 | TRBV4-2 | ASSLNTDTQY